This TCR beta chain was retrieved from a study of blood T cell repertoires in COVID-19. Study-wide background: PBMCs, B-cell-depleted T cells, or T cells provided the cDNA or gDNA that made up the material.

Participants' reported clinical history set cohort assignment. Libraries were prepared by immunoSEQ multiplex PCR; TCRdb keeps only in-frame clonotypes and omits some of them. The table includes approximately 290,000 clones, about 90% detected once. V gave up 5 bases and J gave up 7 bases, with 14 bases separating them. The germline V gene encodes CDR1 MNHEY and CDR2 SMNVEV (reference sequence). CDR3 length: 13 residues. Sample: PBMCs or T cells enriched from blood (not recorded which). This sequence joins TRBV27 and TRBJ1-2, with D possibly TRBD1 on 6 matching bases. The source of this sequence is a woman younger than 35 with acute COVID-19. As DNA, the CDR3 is TGTGCCAGCAGTCTCAGGGGCAAGGGTGGCTACACCTTC. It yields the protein CASSLRGKGGYTF.